What follows describes a single T cell receptor beta chain. What it binds is not known. The entry originates in a study of T cell responses to AZD1222 COVID-19 vaccine. The CDR3 runs to 16 residues. Trimming took off 1 base at V and 2 bases at J, with 12 bases between the two ends. The germline CDR1 and CDR2 sequences are MDHEN and SYDVKM. Findings and limits, study-wide: Rises in breadth and depth of Spike-specific TCRs came after two AZD1222 doses. Reports indicate that nearly half of spike-specific TCRs are directed at unmutated variant regions. Baseline seropositivity occurred in only six AZD1222 recipients.

Libraries were prepared by immunoSEQ multiplex PCR; TCRdb keeps only in-frame clonotypes and omits some of them. The table lists tens of thousands of clones, roughly 90% of them singletons, with 15% to 20% in the top ten. This sequence joins TRBV28 and TRBJ1-3, with a possible D match to TRBD1 (5 bases). This TCR derives from an adult in good health. Sequencing was performed on peripheral blood, taken on day 0 of AZD1222 vaccination. The CDR3 loop is CASSLLMAGTGNTIYF. CDR3 coding DNA: TGTGCCAGCAGTTTATTAATGGCAGGGACTGGAAACACCATATATTTT. Complete variable domain (other parts from reference TRBV28 and TRBJ1-3): DVKVTQSSRYLVKRTGEKVFLECVQDMDHENMFWYRQDPGLGLRLIYFSYDVKMKEKGDIPEGYSVSREKKERFSLILESASTNQTSMYLCASSLLMAGTGNTIYFGEGSWLTVV.